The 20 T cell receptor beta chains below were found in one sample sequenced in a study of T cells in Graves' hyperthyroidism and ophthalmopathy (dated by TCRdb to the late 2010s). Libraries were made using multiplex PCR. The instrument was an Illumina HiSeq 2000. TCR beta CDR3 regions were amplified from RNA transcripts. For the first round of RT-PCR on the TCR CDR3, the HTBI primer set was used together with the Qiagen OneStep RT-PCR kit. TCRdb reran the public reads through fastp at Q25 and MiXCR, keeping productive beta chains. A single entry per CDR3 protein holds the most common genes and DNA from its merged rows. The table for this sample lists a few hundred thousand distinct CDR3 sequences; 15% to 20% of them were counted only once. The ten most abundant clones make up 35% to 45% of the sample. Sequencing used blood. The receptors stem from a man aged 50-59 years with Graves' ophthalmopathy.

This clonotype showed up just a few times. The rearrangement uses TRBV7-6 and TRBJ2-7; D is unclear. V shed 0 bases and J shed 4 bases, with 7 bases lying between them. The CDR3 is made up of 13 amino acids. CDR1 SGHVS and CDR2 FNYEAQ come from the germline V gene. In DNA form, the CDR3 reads TGTGCCAGCAGCTTAGCCGAGGAGTACGAGCAGTACTTC. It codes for CASSLAEEYEQYF.

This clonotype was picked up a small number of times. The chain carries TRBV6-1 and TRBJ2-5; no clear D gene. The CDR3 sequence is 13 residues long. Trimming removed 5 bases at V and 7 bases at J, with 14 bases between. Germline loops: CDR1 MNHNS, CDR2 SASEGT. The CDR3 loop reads CASSYAGDGTQYF. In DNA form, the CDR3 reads TGTGCCAGCAGTTACGCAGGCGATGGGACCCAGTACTTC.

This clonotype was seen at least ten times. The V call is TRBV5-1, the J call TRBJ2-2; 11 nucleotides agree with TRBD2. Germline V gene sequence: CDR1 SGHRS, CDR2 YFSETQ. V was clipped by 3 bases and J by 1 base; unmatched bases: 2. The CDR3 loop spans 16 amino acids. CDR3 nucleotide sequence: TGCGCCAGCAGCTCCCTAGCGGGAGGGAACACCGGGGAGCTGTTTTTT. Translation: CASSSLAGGNTGELFF.

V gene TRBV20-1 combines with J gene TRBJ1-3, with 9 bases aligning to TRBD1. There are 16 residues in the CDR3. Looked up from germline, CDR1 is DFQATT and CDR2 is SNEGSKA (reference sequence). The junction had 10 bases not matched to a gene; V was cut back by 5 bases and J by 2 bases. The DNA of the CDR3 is TGCAGTGCTCAAACCATCACAGGGGGCACTGGAAACACCATATATTTT. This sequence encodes CSAQTITGGTGNTIYF.

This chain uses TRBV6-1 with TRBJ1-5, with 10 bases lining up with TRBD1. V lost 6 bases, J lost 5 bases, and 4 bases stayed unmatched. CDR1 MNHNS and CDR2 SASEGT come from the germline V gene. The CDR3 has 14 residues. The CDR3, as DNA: TGTGCCAGCAGGGAGGGGACAGGGGATCAGCCCCAGCATTTT. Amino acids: CASREGTGDQPQHF.

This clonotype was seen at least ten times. CDR3: CASSPGQGGYEQYF. The DNA for the CDR3 is TGTGCCAGCAGTCCCGGACAGGGTGGCTACGAGCAGTACTTC. The chain carries TRBV6-1 and TRBJ2-7; 8 nucleotides match TRBD1. CDR1 is MNHNS and CDR2 is SASEGT in the germline V gene. The V segment lost 5 bases and the J segment 3 bases; nucleotides outside the gene matches: 6. The CDR3 totals 14 residues.

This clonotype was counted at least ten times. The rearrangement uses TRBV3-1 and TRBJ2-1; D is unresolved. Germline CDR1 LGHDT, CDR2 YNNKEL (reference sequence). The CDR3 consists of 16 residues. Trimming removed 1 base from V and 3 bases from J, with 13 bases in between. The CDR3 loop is CASSQVFSGYYNEQFF. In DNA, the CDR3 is TGTGCCAGCAGCCAAGTCTTTTCCGGTTACTACAATGAGCAGTTCTTC.

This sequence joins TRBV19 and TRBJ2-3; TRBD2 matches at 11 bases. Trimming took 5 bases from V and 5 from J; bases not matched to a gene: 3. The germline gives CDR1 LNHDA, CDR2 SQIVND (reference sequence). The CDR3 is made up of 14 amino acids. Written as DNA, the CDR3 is TGTGCCAGTAGTCAAGGACTAGCGGGAGATACGCAGTATTTT. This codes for CASSQGLAGDTQYF. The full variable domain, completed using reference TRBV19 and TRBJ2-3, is DGGITQSPKYLFRKEGQNVTLSCEQNLNHDAMYWYRQDPGQGLRLIYYSQIVNDFQKGDIAEGYSVSREKKESFPLTVTSAQKNPTAFYLCASSQGLAGDTQYFGPGTRLTVL.

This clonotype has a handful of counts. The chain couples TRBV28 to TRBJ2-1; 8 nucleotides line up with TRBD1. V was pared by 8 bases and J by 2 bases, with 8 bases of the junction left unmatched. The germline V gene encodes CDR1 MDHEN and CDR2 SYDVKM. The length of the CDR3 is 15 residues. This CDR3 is CASGETGDPYNEQFF. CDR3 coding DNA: TGTGCCAGCGGGGAGACAGGGGACCCCTACAATGAGCAGTTCTTC.

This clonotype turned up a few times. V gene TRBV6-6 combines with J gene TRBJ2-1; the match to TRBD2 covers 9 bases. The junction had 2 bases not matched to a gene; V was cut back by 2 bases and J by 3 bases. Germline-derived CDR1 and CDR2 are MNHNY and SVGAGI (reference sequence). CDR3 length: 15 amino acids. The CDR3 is CASSYPTSGYNEQFF. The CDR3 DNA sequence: TGTGCCAGCAGTTACCCGACTAGCGGCTACAATGAGCAGTTCTTC.

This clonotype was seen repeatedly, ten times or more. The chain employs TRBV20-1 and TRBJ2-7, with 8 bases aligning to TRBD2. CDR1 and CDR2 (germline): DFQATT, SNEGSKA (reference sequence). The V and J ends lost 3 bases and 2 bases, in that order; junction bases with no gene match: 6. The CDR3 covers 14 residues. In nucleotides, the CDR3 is TGCAGTGCTAGTGGCCGGGAGGGCCCCTACGAGCAGTACTTC. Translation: CSASGREGPYEQYF.

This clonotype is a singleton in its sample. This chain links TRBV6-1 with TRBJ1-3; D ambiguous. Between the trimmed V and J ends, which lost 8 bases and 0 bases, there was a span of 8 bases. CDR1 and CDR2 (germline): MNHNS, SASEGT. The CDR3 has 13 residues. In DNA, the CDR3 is TGTGCCAGCGGGCGGGCCTCTGGAAACACCATATATTTT. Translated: CASGRASGNTIYF.

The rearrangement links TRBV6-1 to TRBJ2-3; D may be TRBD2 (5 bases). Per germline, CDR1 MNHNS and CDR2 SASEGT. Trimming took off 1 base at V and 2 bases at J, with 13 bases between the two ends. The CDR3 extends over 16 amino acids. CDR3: CASSEGSSRNTDTQYF. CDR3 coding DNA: TGTGCCAGCAGTGAAGGATCTAGCCGGAACACAGATACGCAGTATTTT.

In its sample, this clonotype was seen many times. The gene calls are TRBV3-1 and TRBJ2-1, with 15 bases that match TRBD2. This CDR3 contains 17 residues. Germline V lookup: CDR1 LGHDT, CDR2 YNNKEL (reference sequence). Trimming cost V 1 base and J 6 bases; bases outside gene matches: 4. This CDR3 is CASSQGRTSGRANEQFF. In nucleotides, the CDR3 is TGTGCCAGCAGCCAAGGACGGACTAGCGGGAGGGCCAATGAGCAGTTCTTC.

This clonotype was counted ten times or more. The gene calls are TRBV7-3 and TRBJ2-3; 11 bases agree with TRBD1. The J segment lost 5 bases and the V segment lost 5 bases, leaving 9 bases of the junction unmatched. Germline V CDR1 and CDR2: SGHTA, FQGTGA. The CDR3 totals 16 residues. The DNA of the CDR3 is TGTGCCAGCAGCAGAGGACGGACAGGGGGCGGAGATACGCAGTATTTT. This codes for CASSRGRTGGGDTQYF. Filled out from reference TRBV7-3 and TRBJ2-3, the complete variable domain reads GAGVSQTPSNKVTEKGKYVELRCDPISGHTALYWYRQSLGQGPEFLIYFQGTGAADDSGLPNDRFFAVRPEGSVSTLKIQRTERGDSAVYLCASSRGRTGGGDTQYFGPGTRLTVL.

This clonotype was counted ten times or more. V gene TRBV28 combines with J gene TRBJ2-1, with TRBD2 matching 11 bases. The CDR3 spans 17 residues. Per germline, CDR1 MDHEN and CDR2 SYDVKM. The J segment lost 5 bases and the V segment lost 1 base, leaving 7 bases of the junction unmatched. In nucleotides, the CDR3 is TGTGCCAGCAGTTTATCCCTACTAGCGGGAGACAACAATGAGCAGTTCTTC. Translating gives CASSLSLLAGDNNEQFF.

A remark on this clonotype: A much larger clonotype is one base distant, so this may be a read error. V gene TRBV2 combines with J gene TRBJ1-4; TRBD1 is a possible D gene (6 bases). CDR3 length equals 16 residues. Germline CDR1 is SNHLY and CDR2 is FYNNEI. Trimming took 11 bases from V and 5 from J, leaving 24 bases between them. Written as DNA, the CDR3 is TGTGCCGGCACAGAAAACCAGGGGCTTACAAATGAAAAACTGTTTTTT. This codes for CAGTENQGLTNEKLFF.

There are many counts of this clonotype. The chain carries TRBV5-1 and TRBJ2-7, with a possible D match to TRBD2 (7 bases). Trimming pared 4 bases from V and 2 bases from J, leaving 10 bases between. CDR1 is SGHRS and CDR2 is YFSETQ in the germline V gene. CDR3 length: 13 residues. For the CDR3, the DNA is TGCGCCAGCAGCAACGGGGGGCCCTACGAGCAGTACTTC. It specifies CASSNGGPYEQYF.

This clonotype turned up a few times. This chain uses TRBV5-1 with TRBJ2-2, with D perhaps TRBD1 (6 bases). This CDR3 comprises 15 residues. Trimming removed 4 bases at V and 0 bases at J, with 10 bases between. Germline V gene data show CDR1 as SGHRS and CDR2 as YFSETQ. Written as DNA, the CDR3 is TGCGCCAGCAGCACCGGACAGCCGAACACCGGGGAGCTGTTTTTT. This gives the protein CASSTGQPNTGELFF.

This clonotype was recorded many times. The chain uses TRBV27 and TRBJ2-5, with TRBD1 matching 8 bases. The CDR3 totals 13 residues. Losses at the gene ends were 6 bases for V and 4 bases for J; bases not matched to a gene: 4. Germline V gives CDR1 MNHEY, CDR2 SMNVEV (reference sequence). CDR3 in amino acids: CASSRQGRETQYF. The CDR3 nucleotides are TGTGCCAGCAGCAGACAGGGGAGAGAGACCCAGTACTTC.